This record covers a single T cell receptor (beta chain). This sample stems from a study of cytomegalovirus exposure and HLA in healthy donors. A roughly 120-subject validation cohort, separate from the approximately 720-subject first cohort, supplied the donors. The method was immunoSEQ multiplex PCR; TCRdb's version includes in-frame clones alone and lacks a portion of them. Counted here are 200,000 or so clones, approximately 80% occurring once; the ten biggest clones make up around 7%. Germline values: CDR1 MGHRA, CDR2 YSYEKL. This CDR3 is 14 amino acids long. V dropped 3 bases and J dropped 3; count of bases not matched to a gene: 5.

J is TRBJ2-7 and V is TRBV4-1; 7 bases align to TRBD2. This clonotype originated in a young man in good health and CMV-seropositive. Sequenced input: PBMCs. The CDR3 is CASSHLGGSYEQYF. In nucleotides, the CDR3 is TGCGCCAGCAGCCATCTCGGCGGGAGCTACGAGCAGTACTTC.